The subject of this entry is one T cell receptor beta chain. The study drew all its donors from Caucasian adults living in Nashville, Tennessee. The assay ran at deep level. The authors loaded 150 to 250 ng DNA, approximately 30,000 T cell genomes, into sorted-subset replicate PCRs. Sequencing was performed with immunoSEQ multiplex PCR; in TCRdb, only in-frame clones are kept and a portion is missing. Among 700,000 or so clones listed, 72% were seen once. The V gene's germline CDR1 is MNHEY and CDR2 SMNVEV (reference sequence). The CDR3 length is 15 residues. V was clipped by 5 bases and J by 5 bases; unmatched bases: 11. These data come from a study of shared clonotypes between healthy human individuals.

The receptor comes from a woman younger than 45 in good health. The chain employs TRBV27 and TRBJ1-2, with 7 positions matching TRBD1. Material: memory CD4+ T cells sorted from blood. Subset reported: CD45RA-negative fraction. The CDR3 region is CASSADSTGLYGYTF. The CDR3 nucleotides are TGTGCCAGCAGTGCAGACTCGACAGGGCTTTATGGCTACACCTTC.